This passage covers 2 T cell receptor beta chains from one sample sequenced in a study of shared clonotypes between healthy human individuals. Sequencing was performed with immunoSEQ multiplex PCR; in TCRdb, only in-frame clones are kept and a portion is missing. The sample lists roughly 330,000 clones; around 72% were seen once. The material sequenced was memory CD4+ T cells sorted from blood. Subset: CD45RA-negative fraction. The receptors shown here come from a man aged 25-45 years in good health.

This sequence joins TRBV6-1 and TRBJ1-5, with 8 bases aligning to TRBD1. CDR1 and CDR2 (germline): MNHNS, SASEGT. This CDR3 spans 16 amino acids. V lost 4 bases, J lost 11 bases, and 16 bases stayed unmatched. The CDR3 protein is CASSGPRTGSPETQHF. The CDR3 nucleotides read TGTGCCAGCAGTGGGCCCAGGACAGGGTCCCCAGAGACCCAGCATTTT.

This clone appeared a single time. V gene TRBV19 combines with J gene TRBJ2-7; tentatively, D is TRBD1 or TRBD2 (5 bases each). Per the germline V gene, CDR1 is LNHDA and CDR2 is SQIVND (reference sequence). The V end lost 5 bases, the J end lost 1 base, and 9 bases lay between the germline ends. CDR3 size: 13 residues. The CDR3 spells CASSGTSSYEQYF. CDR3 DNA: TGTGCCAGTAGTGGGACGTCGTCCTACGAGCAGTACTTC. The full variable domain, with the rest looked up from reference TRBV19 and TRBJ2-7, is DGGITQSPKYLFRKEGQNVTLSCEQNLNHDAMYWYRQDPGQGLRLIYYSQIVNDFQKGDIAEGYSVSREKKESFPLTVTSAQKNPTAFYLCASSGTSSYEQYFGPGTRLTVT.